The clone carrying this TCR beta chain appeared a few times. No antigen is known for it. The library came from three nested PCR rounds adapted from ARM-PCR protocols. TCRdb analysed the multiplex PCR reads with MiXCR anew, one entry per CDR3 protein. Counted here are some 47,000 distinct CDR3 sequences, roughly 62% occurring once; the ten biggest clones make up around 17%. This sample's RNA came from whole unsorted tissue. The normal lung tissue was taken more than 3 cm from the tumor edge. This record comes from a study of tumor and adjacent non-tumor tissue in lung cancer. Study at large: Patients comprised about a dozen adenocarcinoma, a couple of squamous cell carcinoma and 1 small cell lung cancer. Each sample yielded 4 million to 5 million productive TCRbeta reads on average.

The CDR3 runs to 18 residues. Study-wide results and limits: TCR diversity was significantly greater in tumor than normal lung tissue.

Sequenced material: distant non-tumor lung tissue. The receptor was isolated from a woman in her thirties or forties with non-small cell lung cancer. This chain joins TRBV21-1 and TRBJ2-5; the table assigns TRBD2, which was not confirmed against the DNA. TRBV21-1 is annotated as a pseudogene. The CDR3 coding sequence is TGTGCCAGCAGCAAAGTACCTAGCGGGGGCCAGTACCAAGAGACCCAGTACTTC. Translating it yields CASSKVPSGGQYQETQYF.